The next 24 T cell receptor beta chains were all read from a single sample in a study of cytomegalovirus exposure and HLA in healthy donors. The primer mix had 60 Vbeta and 13 Jbeta primers. This table comes from immunoSEQ multiplex PCR, and its TCRdb copy is limited to in-frame clones, with some not included. The repertoire holds about 89,000 clones, 85% seen once, with over 7% in the top ten. The sequenced sample was PBMCs. These receptors came from a man aged 35 to 55 in good health and CMV-seropositive.

This clone is a singleton in its sample. CDR3 in amino acids: CASSPFLAGGWETQYF. CDR3 sequence (DNA): TGTGCCAGCTCACCTTTTCTAGCGGGGGGTTGGGAGACCCAGTACTTC. The rearrangement uses TRBV18 and TRBJ2-5; TRBD2 matches at 11 bases. Unmatched junction bases numbered 8, after V lost 3 bases and J lost 5 bases. The CDR3 sequence is 16 residues long. Germline V gives CDR1 KGHSH, CDR2 LQKENI.

V and J are TRBV7-8 and TRBJ2-3, with 11 bases identical to TRBD2. The junction had 8 bases not matched to a gene; V was cut back by 4 bases and J by 5 bases. The V gene's germline CDR1 is SGHVS and CDR2 FQNEAQ. The length of the CDR3 is 16 residues. CDR3 in amino acids: CASSSTYSGGVDTQYF. CDR3 bases: TGTGCCAGCAGCTCTACCTATAGCGGGGGGGTAGATACGCAGTATTTT.

This chain's CDR3 is CASSFETDGGRTDTQYF. The CDR3 nucleotides are TGCGCCAGCAGCTTTGAGACGGACGGGGGTCGTACAGATACGCAGTATTTT. The chain is built from TRBV5-1 and TRBJ2-3, with D possibly being TRBD2 (6 bases). The CDR3 is 17 residues long. In germline, CDR1 is SGHRS, CDR2 YFSETQ. V gave up 2 bases and J gave up 3 bases, with 19 bases separating them. Complete variable domain (other parts from reference TRBV5-1 and TRBJ2-3): KAGVTQTPRYLIKTRGQQVTLSCSPISGHRSVSWYQQTPGQGLQFLFEYFSETQRNKGNFPGRFSGRQFSNSRSEMNVSTLELGDSALYLCASSFETDGGRTDTQYFGPGTRLTVL.

This chain uses TRBV6-6 with TRBJ2-1, with 15 positions matching TRBD2. This CDR3 region has 15 residues. V lost 5 bases to trimming and J lost 6 bases; unmatched junction nucleotides: 2. The germline V gene has CDR1 MNHNY and CDR2 SVGAGI (reference sequence). The CDR3 bases are TGTGCCAGCAGTACGGGACTAGCGGGGGGCAATGAGCAGTTCTTC. Translated, it gives CASSTGLAGGNEQFF.

The V gene is TRBV5-4, the J gene TRBJ2-2; 11 bases line up with TRBD2. This CDR3 is 17 amino acids long. Germline V gene data show CDR1 as SGHNT and CDR2 as YYREEE (reference sequence). V shed 4 bases and J 5 bases; nucleotides not matched to a gene: 10. The CDR3 loop reads CASSARPSGGRTGELFF. In nucleotides, the CDR3 is TGTGCCAGCAGCGCAAGACCTAGCGGGGGGAGGACCGGGGAGCTGTTTTTT.

CDR3 DNA: TGTGCCAGCAGTGAAGAGACAGGGTCCTACGAGCAGTACTTC. It codes for CASSEETGSYEQYF. The rearrangement links TRBV28 to TRBJ2-7; the match to TRBD1 covers 7 bases. CDR1 and CDR2 (germline): MDHEN, SYDVKM. After removal of 5 bases from V and 1 base from J, the junction contained 5 bases not matched to a gene. The CDR3 runs to 14 residues.

The chain uses TRBV5-1 and TRBJ1-2; D remains unclear. The CDR3 contains 14 residues. V dropped 7 bases and J dropped 8 bases, with 21 bases sitting between them. Germline V gene lookup returns CDR1 SGHRS and CDR2 YFSETQ. The CDR3 DNA reads TGCGCCAGCGGAGGCAGCGACGACCTTGGCGGCTACACCTTC. Translating gives CASGGSDDLGGYTF.

The V and J genes are TRBV5-1 and TRBJ2-7, with D possibly TRBD1 on 7 matching bases. V lost 0 bases and J lost 4, with 14 bases in between. Germline CDR1 is SGHRS and CDR2 is YFSETQ. The CDR3 length is 15 residues. This CDR3 is CASSLVRGAGYEQYF. DNA of the CDR3: TGCGCCAGCAGCTTGGTCAGGGGGGCTGGGTACGAGCAGTACTTC.

The chain is built from TRBV5-1 and TRBJ2-5; TRBD1 agrees at 12 bases. This CDR3 comprises 16 residues. Germline loops: CDR1 SGHRS, CDR2 YFSETQ. V shed 4 bases, J shed 4 bases, and the junction held 8 bases outside the gene matches. The CDR3 loop reads CASSKTWDRGRETQYF. CDR3 in DNA: TGCGCCAGCAGCAAAACATGGGACAGGGGGCGAGAGACCCAGTACTTC.

The V and J genes are TRBV9 and TRBJ2-5; perhaps TRBD1 as D (5 bases). The last part of the DNA fits TRBJ2-7 better; the J call may be wrong. Germline lookup yields CDR1 SGDLS and CDR2 YYNGEE. The CDR3 loop spans 14 amino acids. CDR3 sequence: CASSVAIQGYEQYF. The CDR3 bases are TGTGCCAGCAGCGTAGCTATTCAGGGCTACGAGCAGTACTTC.

V is TRBV27 and J is TRBJ2-7; 9 bases agree with TRBD2. The CDR3 loop spans 15 amino acids. Germline V lookup: CDR1 MNHEY, CDR2 SMNVEV (reference sequence). Trimming at V came to 4 bases and at J to 5 bases, leaving 9 bases not matched to a gene. This CDR3 is CASSYGGGRVNEQYF. The DNA for the CDR3 is TGTGCCAGCAGTTACGGAGGCGGGAGGGTTAACGAGCAGTACTTC.

The chain carries TRBV5-1 and TRBJ2-7; tentatively, D is TRBD2 (5 bases). Germline CDR1 reads SGHRS; CDR2 reads YFSETQ. The CDR3 covers 13 residues. Trimming removed 2 bases from V and 9 bases from J, with 15 bases in between. The CDR3 loop reads CASSLGGQDGQYF. Written as DNA, the CDR3 is TGCGCCAGCAGCTTAGGCGGGCAGGATGGGCAGTACTTC. The full variable domain, rest sourced from reference TRBV5-1 and TRBJ2-7, is KAGVTQTPRYLIKTRGQQVTLSCSPISGHRSVSWYQQTPGQGLQFLFEYFSETQRNKGNFPGRFSGRQFSNSRSEMNVSTLELGDSALYLCASSLGGQDGQYFGPGTRLTVT.

The chain joins TRBV4-1 to TRBJ1-6; a possible D gene is TRBD1 (6 bases). Trimming cost V 2 bases and J 10 bases, with 12 bases left between them. The CDR3 runs to 14 residues. CDR1 is MGHRA, CDR2 YSYEKL, per germline. CDR3 DNA sequence: TGCGCCAGCAGCCAATCCAGGGGCGGATCACCCCTCCACTTT. Translation: CASSQSRGGSPLHF.

The gene calls are TRBV6-5 and TRBJ2-3; TRBD2 agrees at 9 bases. Germline trimming cut 6 bases from V and 5 bases from J; bases unmatched to any gene: 6. Germline CDR1 reads MNHEY; CDR2 reads SVGAGI. This CDR3 has 14 residues. As DNA, the CDR3 is TGTGCCAGCAGACCTAGCGGGATCTTAGATACGCAGTATTTT. Protein product: CASRPSGILDTQYF.

For this clone: Relative to the germline gene, one junction end is altered; a read error may explain this. The chain has TRBV7-9 and TRBJ1-4, with 11 bases lining up with TRBD1. The CDR3 has 16 residues. Germline CDR1 is SEHNR and CDR2 is FQNEAQ (reference sequence). In nucleotides, the CDR3 is TGTTCCAGCAGCAGGACAGGGGGCATTGTTCCGGAAAAACTGTTTTTT. Translating it yields CSSSRTGGIVPEKLFF.

J is TRBJ2-5 and V is TRBV2; D is unresolved. Trimming shortened V by 5 bases and J by 5 bases, and 15 bases separated the two germline ends. Germline CDR1 reads SNHLY; CDR2 reads FYNNEI. CDR3 length: 14 amino acids. CDR3 residues: CASSKGSGGETQYF. The DNA for the CDR3 is TGTGCCAGCAGTAAAGGTTCGGGTGGGGAGACCCAGTACTTC.

J is TRBJ2-1 and V is TRBV9; 10 bases map to TRBD2. The CDR3 has 18 amino acids. Germline V gene data show CDR1 as SGDLS and CDR2 as YYNGEE. V gave up 2 bases and J gave up 4 bases; unmatched junction bases: 12. The DNA for the CDR3 is TGTGCCAGCAGCGTTCTAGGGAAGAGCGGGAGGGGGTACAATGAGCAGTTCTTC. Its protein is CASSVLGKSGRGYNEQFF. Combining the CDR3 with reference TRBV9 and TRBJ2-1 gives the whole variable domain DSGVTQTPKHLITATGQRVTLRCSPRSGDLSVYWYQQSLDQGLQFLIQYYNGEERAKGNILERFSAQQFPDLHSELNLSSLELGDSALYFCASSVLGKSGRGYNEQFFGPGTRLTVL.

The J gene is TRBJ1-5, the V gene TRBV19; 9 bases align to TRBD1. The CDR3 length is 16 residues. Trimming removed 6 bases from V and 1 base from J; junction bases left unmatched: 7. Germline V gene sequence: CDR1 LNHDA, CDR2 SQIVND (reference sequence). DNA for the CDR3: TGTGCCAGTAGCGAACAGGGGGCCAGGAGCAATCAGCCCCAGCATTTT. It codes for CASSEQGARSNQPQHF.

The V call is TRBV5-4, the J call TRBJ2-7, with D unresolved. The CDR3 spans 14 residues. Per germline, CDR1 SGHNT and CDR2 YYREEE (reference sequence). Trimming shortened V by 2 bases and J by 2 bases, and 11 bases separated the two germline ends. This chain's CDR3 is CASSFGYRAYEQYF. As DNA, the CDR3 is TGTGCCAGCAGCTTTGGCTATCGGGCCTACGAGCAGTACTTC.

This clone appeared a single time. The chain couples TRBV4-1 to TRBJ2-5, with 8 nucleotides matching TRBD2. The DNA end is more similar to TRBJ2-7, so the J call may be wrong. CDR1 and CDR2 (germline): MGHRA, YSYEKL. The CDR3 sequence is 15 residues long. CDR3: CASSQAKREIYEQYF. CDR3 bases: TGCGCCAGCAGCCAAGCGAAGCGGGAGATCTACGAGCAGTACTTC.

The gene calls are TRBV9 and TRBJ2-6, with D maybe TRBD1 (7 bases). Germline V gene lookup returns CDR1 SGDLS and CDR2 YYNGEE. The CDR3 runs to 20 residues. Trimming pared 2 bases from V and 0 bases from J, leaving 21 bases between. The CDR3 nucleotides are TGTGCCAGCAGCGTTTGGAGGGGGCGACTAGGGGGCTCTGGGGCCAACGTCCTGACTTTC. This encodes CASSVWRGRLGGSGANVLTF.

Written as DNA, the CDR3 is TGCGCCAGCAGCGCCCGACGGGGGGGCCTTTACGAGCAGTACTTC. It specifies CASSARRGGLYEQYF. The rearrangement links TRBV5-1 to TRBJ2-7; 8 bases are shared with TRBD2. CDR1 and CDR2 (germline): SGHRS, YFSETQ. Trimming at V came to 4 bases and at J to 4 bases, leaving 10 bases not matched to a gene. The CDR3 runs to 15 residues.

The chain joins TRBV6-5 to TRBJ1-3, with D unresolved. Germline V gives CDR1 MNHEY, CDR2 SVGAGI. Trimming pared 4 bases from V and 3 bases from J, leaving 13 bases between. The CDR3 consists of 15 residues. CDR3 DNA: TGTGCCAGCAGTTCCCCTTTTACTCATGGAAACACCATATATTTT. Translation gives CASSSPFTHGNTIYF.

The chain couples TRBV30 to TRBJ1-2; D may be TRBD1 (5 bases). Germline V CDR1 and CDR2: GTSNPN, SVGIG (reference sequence). Trimming stripped 0 bases from V and 4 bases from J, with 12 bases between. This CDR3 spans 14 amino acids. CDR3 amino acids: CAWSVRRTTYGYTF. In DNA, the CDR3 is TGTGCCTGGAGTGTGCGACGGACAACCTATGGCTACACCTTC.